This TCR beta chain stems from a study of radiotherapy plus CTLA-4 blockade in lung cancer. From germline, CDR1 is SGHNT and CDR2 YYREEE (reference sequence). The CDR3 has 16 residues. Trimming removed 3 bases from V and 0 bases from J, with 16 bases in between. TCRdb's copy holds only in-frame clones and misses some; the assay was immunoSEQ multiplex PCR. The repertoire consists of 50,000 to 85,000 clones, with about 85% occurring once and the leading ten covering less than 5%. The specimen comprised peripheral blood, sampled from a patient treated with radiotherapy plus ipilimumab. The chain combines TRBV5-4 with TRBJ2-7; weak D call: TRBD2 (6 bases). The clonotype originates from a human donor with non-small cell lung cancer who had a partial response to radiotherapy plus ipilimumab. For the CDR3, the DNA is TGTGCCAGCAGCTCCGGGACTCTACGGAGCTCCTACGAGCAGTACTTC. The encoded protein is CASSSGTLRSSYEQYF.